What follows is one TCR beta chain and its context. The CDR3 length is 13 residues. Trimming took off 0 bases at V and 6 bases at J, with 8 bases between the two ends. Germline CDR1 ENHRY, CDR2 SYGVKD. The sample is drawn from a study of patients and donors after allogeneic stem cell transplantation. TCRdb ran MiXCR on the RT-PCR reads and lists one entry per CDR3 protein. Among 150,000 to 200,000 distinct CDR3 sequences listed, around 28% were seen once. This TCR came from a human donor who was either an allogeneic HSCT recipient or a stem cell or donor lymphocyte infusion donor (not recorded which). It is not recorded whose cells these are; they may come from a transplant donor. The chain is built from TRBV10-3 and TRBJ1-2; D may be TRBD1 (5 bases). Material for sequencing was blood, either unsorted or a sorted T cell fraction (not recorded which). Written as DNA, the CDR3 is TGTGCCATCAGTGAGTCACGGGGGAATGGCTACACCTTC. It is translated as CAISESRGNGYTF.